Following are 18 T cell receptor beta chains from one sample sequenced in a study of T cells in women clearing cervical HPV infection. Assay used: immunoSEQ multiplex PCR; TCRdb lists only in-frame clones, some missing. The ten most abundant clones cover 7.5% to 10% of a sample with some 33,000 clones. Sequenced: blood buffy coat. The origin of the receptors is a woman between 18 and 70 years old with a cervical HPV16 infection that either progressed to CIN3+ or cleared (not recorded which).

In regard to this clone: Read data end 3 residues before the CDR3 end; the end is taken from the germline J gene. The chain has TRBV4-1 and TRBJ1-2; the D is unclear. The CDR3 is 14 residues long. The V and J ends lost 0 bases and 6 bases respectively, with 11 bases between them. Germline V gene sequence: CDR1 MGHRA, CDR2 YSYEKL. Partial CDR3 DNA: TGCGCCAGCAGCCAAGATCCCCAGGATCATGGC. This translates into CASSQDPQDHG. The CDR3 in full is CASSQDPQDHGYTF.

Comment on this clone: The CDR3 end lies 3 residues beyond the end of the read and is filled in from the germline J gene. The chain employs TRBV10-1 and TRBJ1-2; D gene uncertain. Germline V gene sequence: CDR1 WNHNN, CDR2 SYGVQD (reference sequence). Trimming cost V 0 bases and J 5 bases, with 7 bases left between them. The CDR3 is 13 amino acids. The sequenced CDR3 bases are TGCGCCAGCAGTGAGTCGAGAGGTTATGGC. Translation: CASSESRGYG. The CDR3 reads in full as CASSESRGYGYTF.

On this clone itself: The read stops 3 residues short of the end of the CDR3; the missing end is completed from the germline J gene. The V and J genes are TRBV4-1 and TRBJ1-1; no reliable D call. This CDR3 is 15 amino acids long. Per the germline V gene, CDR1 is MGHRA and CDR2 is YSYEKL. Trimming shortened V by 1 base and J by 6 bases, and 15 bases separated the two germline ends. This CDR3 reads CASSQGAIQRAEAFF. The CDR3 DNA, read in part, is TGCGCCAGCAGCCAAGGAGCCATCCAGCGGGCTGAA.

With regard to this clone: The missing CDR3 end, 3 residues past where the read stops, is filled in from the germline J gene. The rearrangement joins TRBV7-2 to TRBJ1-1; 7 bases fit TRBD1. The CDR3 contains 17 residues. The germline CDR1 and CDR2 sequences are SGHTA and FQGNSA. V shed 0 bases and J 2 bases; nucleotides not matched to a gene: 9. The CDR3 protein is CASSLALQGWANTEAFF. Partial CDR3 DNA: TGTGCCAGCAGCTTAGCTTTACAGGGGTGGGCTAACACTGAA.

This clone shows up as medium-sized by frequency. The read terminates 3 residues before the CDR3 end, so the remaining end is supplied by the germline J gene. The V and J genes are TRBV19 and TRBJ2-7; no definite D call. Trimming pared 6 bases from V and 4 bases from J, leaving 7 bases between. Germline CDR1 is LNHDA and CDR2 is SQIVND (reference sequence). The CDR3 consists of 11 residues. The part of the CDR3 DNA that was read is TGTGCCAGTAGCCATCGGTACGAG. This translates into CASSHRYE. Given in full, the CDR3 is CASSHRYEQYF.

For this clone: Read data end 3 residues before the CDR3 end; the end is taken from the germline J gene. The genes are TRBV5-6 and TRBJ2-3; D perhaps matches TRBD1 (6 bases). This CDR3 has 15 residues. The germline V gene has CDR1 SGHDT and CDR2 YYEEEE. V lost 1 base and J 5 bases, leaving 14 bases between the germline ends. CDR3 residues: CASSLWETGGDTQYF. The DNA read from the CDR3 is TGTGCCAGCAGCTTGTGGGAGACAGGAGGAGATACG.

Regarding this clone: The read stops 3 residues short of the end of the CDR3; the missing end is completed from the germline J gene. The rearrangement uses TRBV30 and TRBJ2-2; D might be TRBD2 (6 bases). Germline V gives CDR1 GTSNPN, CDR2 SVGIG (reference sequence). V dropped 2 bases and J dropped 4 bases, with 11 bases sitting between them. This CDR3 region has 14 residues. CDR3 bases read: TGTGCCTGGAGTCGGATGGGACTCACCGGGGAG. Its protein is CAWSRMGLTGE. The CDR3 as a whole reads CAWSRMGLTGELFF.

Turning to this clone: The sequence runs out 3 residues before the end of the CDR3; the remainder is reconstructed from the germline J gene. V is TRBV20-1 and J is TRBJ2-7, with 10 bases identical to TRBD2. Germline CDR1 reads DFQATT; CDR2 reads SNEGSKA (reference sequence). The CDR3 contains 15 residues. The V segment lost 2 bases and the J segment 2 bases; nucleotides outside the gene matches: 6. The CDR3 bases that were read are TGCAGTGCTAGAAAGACTAGCGGGCTCACCTACGAG. This encodes CSARKTSGLTYE. The CDR3 reads in full as CSARKTSGLTYEQYF.

CDR3 in amino acids: CASSSRDRTYDYTF. Incomplete CDR3 DNA: TGTGCCAGTAGTAGCCGGGACAGGACCTACGAC. The chain uses TRBV19 and TRBJ1-2; 8 nucleotides agree with TRBD1. The read terminates 3 residues before the CDR3 end, so the remaining end is supplied by the germline J gene. The CDR3 length is 14 residues. Per the germline V gene, CDR1 is LNHDA and CDR2 is SQIVND (reference sequence).

Notes on this clone: The read comes to an end 3 residues before the CDR3 does, leaving the germline J gene to fill in the end. V usage is TRBV29-1 and J usage is TRBJ2-5; possibly TRBD1 for D (6 bases). Trimming left V 6 bases short and J 3 bases short, with 11 bases between. The CDR3 covers 12 residues. Germline V gene sequence: CDR1 SQVTM, CDR2 ANQGSEA. The CDR3: CSVGQPKETQYF. CDR3 DNA, as far as it was read: TGCAGCGTCGGACAGCCAAAAGAGACC. The full variable domain, in which reference TRBV29-1 and TRBJ2-5 provide the parts outside the CDR3, is SAVISQKPSRDICQRGTSLTIQCQVDSQVTMMFWYRQQPGQSLTLIATANQGSEATYESGFVIDKFPISRPNLTFSTLTVSNMSPEDSSIYLCSVGQPKETQYFGPGTRLLVL.

As for this clone: The sequence runs out 3 residues before the end of the CDR3; the remainder is reconstructed from the germline J gene. The chain carries TRBV6-2 or TRBV6-3 and TRBJ2-3; a possible D gene is TRBD2 (6 bases). The germline V and J ends were trimmed by 8 bases and 0 bases, with 12 bases remaining between them. This CDR3 comprises 14 residues. The germline gives CDR1 MNHEY, CDR2 SVGEGT. The CDR3 DNA, read in part, is TGTGCCAGCGACCGGGGGTATAGCACAGATACG. This sequence encodes CASDRGYSTDT. The full CDR3 protein is CASDRGYSTDTQYF.

Concerning this clone itself: With the read ending 3 residues before the CDR3 end, the germline J gene is used to fill in that end. V and J are TRBV12-3 or TRBV12-4 and TRBJ2-3, with 12 nucleotides matching TRBD2. J lost 2 bases, V lost 5 bases, and 8 bases had no gene match. This CDR3 has 17 amino acids. The CDR3 sequence is CASSRLAGELSTDTQYF. CDR3 DNA (partial): TGTGCCAGCAGTCGACTAGCGGGGGAACTTTCCACAGATACG.

CDR3: CASSLARTGTQPQHF. The DNA read from the CDR3 is TGTGCCAGCAGCTTAGCACGGACTGGTACTCAGCCC. The genes are TRBV7-8 and TRBJ1-5; D gene uncertain. Coverage ceases 3 residues before the CDR3 finishes, and the germline J gene fills in the end. Germline V gene lookup returns CDR1 SGHVS and CDR2 FQNEAQ. The length of the CDR3 is 15 residues. The V end was cut by 0 bases, the J end by 6 bases, with 12 bases between.

Notes on this clone: Sequencing ends 3 residues short of the CDR3 end; the germline J gene provides the rest. The rearrangement links TRBV2 to TRBJ2-3; 11 positions agree with TRBD2. This CDR3 contains 17 residues. V lost 4 bases to trimming and J lost 4 bases; unmatched junction nucleotides: 10. From germline, CDR1 is SNHLY and CDR2 FYNNEI. CDR3 residues: CASSAITSGSSPDTQYF. Incomplete CDR3 DNA: TGTGCCAGCAGTGCCATTACTAGCGGGAGTTCGCCAGATACG.

Remarks on this clone: The read terminates 3 residues ahead of where the CDR3 ends, so the germline J gene completes it. The V and J genes are TRBV10-2 and TRBJ2-1; 9 positions agree with TRBD2. Per germline, CDR1 WSHSY and CDR2 SAAADI. CDR3 length: 13 residues. The trim removed 6 bases at V and 7 bases at J, leaving 4 bases unmatched. The CDR3 reads CASRGTSPNEQFF. The covered CDR3 bases are TGCGCCAGCAGGGGGACTAGCCCAAATGAG.

A word on this clone: The read falls 3 residues short of the CDR3 end, and the missing part is taken from the germline J gene. The rearrangement joins TRBV30 to TRBJ2-3; D call uncertain. The CDR3 is 13 residues long. Germline values: CDR1 GTSNPN, CDR2 SVGIG (reference sequence). CDR3 amino acids: CAWSRQSNQPQYF. The sequenced part of the CDR3 DNA is TGTGCCTGGAGCAGGCAGAGCAATCAGCCG. Drawing the rest from reference TRBV30 and TRBJ2-3, the complete variable domain is SQTIHQWPATLVQPVGSPLSLECTVEGTSNPNLYWYRQAAGRGLQLLFYSVGIGQISSEVPQNLSASRPQDRQFILSSKKLLLSDSGFYLCAWSRQSNQPQYFGPGTRLTVL.

Turning to this clone: The observed sequence ends 3 residues before the CDR3 terminus, with the missing tail filled in from the germline J gene. The V call is TRBV5-1, the J call TRBJ2-1; 11 nucleotides line up with TRBD2. Unmatched junction bases numbered 11, after V lost 7 bases and J lost 2 bases. CDR3 length: 17 amino acids. Germline values: CDR1 SGHRS, CDR2 YFSETQ. Partial CDR3 DNA: TGCGCCAGCTCCCAGGGTAGCGGGGGGGCCCCCTACAATGAG. Residues: CASSQGSGGAPYNE. The full CDR3 is CASSQGSGGAPYNEQFF. The full variable domain, in which reference TRBV5-1 and TRBJ2-1 provide the parts outside the CDR3, is KAGVTQTPRYLIKTRGQQVTLSCSPISGHRSVSWYQQTPGQGLQFLFEYFSETQRNKGNFPGRFSGRQFSNSRSEMNVSTLELGDSALYLCASSQGSGGAPYNEQFFGPGTRLTVL.

Comment on this clone: Read coverage stops 3 residues before the CDR3 terminus; the germline J gene supplies the remainder. This chain joins TRBV2 and TRBJ2-2; 7 nucleotides agree with TRBD2. V gave up 6 bases and J gave up 3 bases; unmatched junction bases: 4. This CDR3 spans 14 amino acids. CDR1 is SNHLY and CDR2 is FYNNEI in the germline V gene. This CDR3 reads CASRPSGYTGELFF. The part of the CDR3 DNA that was read is TGTGCCAGCAGGCCTAGCGGCTACACCGGGGAG.